A single sample is the source of the 31 T cell receptor beta chains below, sequenced in a study of cytomegalovirus exposure and HLA in healthy donors. PCR amplification relied on 60 Vbeta primers (plus 13 Jbeta primers). Profiling relied on immunoSEQ multiplex PCR, and the TCRdb table lists in-frame clones only, not all of them. The sample lists some 200,000 clones; roughly 83% were seen once. Sequencing was done on a sample of PBMCs. Every receptor here comes from a boy between 2 and 15 years old in good health and CMV-seronegative.

The V and J genes are TRBV11-2 and TRBJ2-7; D call uncertain. V was clipped by 5 bases and J by 0 bases, with 14 bases between them. The CDR3 has 15 residues. Germline V gene lookup returns CDR1 SGHAT and CDR2 FQNNGV. CDR3 sequence reads: CASSQSRVPSYEQYF. CDR3 bases: TGTGCCAGCAGCCAAAGCCGGGTGCCCTCCTACGAGCAGTACTTC.

This clone was seen more than once but under ten times. The chain has TRBV6-6 and TRBJ2-7; 12 bases are a match to TRBD2. Unmatched junction bases numbered 3, after V lost 6 bases and J lost 3 bases. Germline CDR1 is MNHNY and CDR2 is SVGAGI (reference sequence). CDR3 size: 14 residues. Here the CDR3 reads CASSSSGGVYEQYF. The CDR3 region has the DNA TGTGCCAGCAGCTCTAGCGGGGGGGTCTACGAGCAGTACTTC.

The rearrangement uses TRBV2 and TRBJ2-7; D possibly corresponds to TRBD2 (5 bases). The germline CDR1 and CDR2 sequences are SNHLY and FYNNEI. The V gene lost 7 bases and the J gene lost 2 bases, with 15 bases spanning the gap. The CDR3 is made up of 14 amino acids. CDR3 DNA: TGTGCCAGCACCATTCAGCGGCTGGCCTACGAGCAGTACTTC. This encodes CASTIQRLAYEQYF.

The genes are TRBV19 and TRBJ1-5, with 11 positions matching TRBD1. The CDR3 spans 15 residues. Per the germline V gene, CDR1 is LNHDA and CDR2 is SQIVND (reference sequence). V lost 9 bases, J lost 5 bases, and 9 bases stayed unmatched. The CDR3 coding sequence is TGTGCCAGCCATACCGGGACAGGGGGTTATCAGCCCCAGCATTTT. Translation gives CASHTGTGGYQPQHF.

Regarding this clone: The same CDR3 also results from other DNA sequences found in this sample. The gene calls are TRBV9 and TRBJ2-1, with 7 nucleotides matching TRBD2. This CDR3 has 15 amino acids. Germline values: CDR1 SGDLS, CDR2 YYNGEE. Germline trimming cut 0 bases from V and 3 bases from J; bases unmatched to any gene: 3. The CDR3 is CASSVDGGSYNEQFF. The CDR3 coding sequence is TGTGCCAGCAGCGTAGATGGCGGGAGCTACAATGAGCAGTTCTTC.

The chain uses TRBV6-1 and TRBJ2-5; 11 bases fit TRBD1. The DNA end favors TRBJ2-7, so the J call may be wrong. Per germline, CDR1 MNHNS and CDR2 SASEGT. The CDR3 contains 18 residues. This CDR3 reads CASSEDRGLASSSYEQYF. The CDR3 DNA follows: TGTGCCAGCAGTGAGGACAGGGGGCTAGCGAGCAGCTCCTACGAGCAGTACTTC.

Note on this clone: One end of the junction fails to match germline, which may point to a read error. The chain uses TRBV4-2 and TRBJ1-1; no definite D call. The CDR3 has 13 amino acids. Germline V gene data show CDR1 as LGHNA and CDR2 as YNFKEQ. DNA of the CDR3: TGTGCCAGCAGCCAAGGAGAGGTCGAGACGCGACTCTTT. It specifies CASSQGEVETRLF.

This clone was detected only a few times. The chain links TRBV6-5 to TRBJ2-1; 7 bases agree with TRBD2. The junction had 2 bases not matched to a gene; V was cut back by 6 bases and J by 0 bases. The V gene's germline CDR1 is MNHEY and CDR2 SVGAGI. The CDR3 is 14 residues long. CDR3 sequence (DNA): TGTGCCAGCAGGGGCGGGAGCTCCTACAATGAGCAGTTCTTC. Encoded protein: CASRGGSSYNEQFF.

The chain joins TRBV6-1 to TRBJ2-7; TRBD1 matches at 9 bases. Germline values: CDR1 MNHNS, CDR2 SASEGT. The CDR3 contains 13 residues. After removal of 10 bases from V and 1 base from J, the junction contained 5 bases not matched to a gene. CDR3 DNA sequence: TGTGCCACCCCGGGACAGGGTTCCTACGAGCAGTACTTC. This translates into CATPGQGSYEQYF.

The chain links TRBV27 to TRBJ2-1; 7 nucleotides align to TRBD2. J gave up 7 bases and V 4 bases, and 10 bases lay outside the gene matches. The CDR3 covers 15 residues. Germline V lookup: CDR1 MNHEY, CDR2 SMNVEV (reference sequence). As DNA, the CDR3 is TGTGCCAGCAGTTCCCCCCCCGGGGGGTTGAATGAGCAGTTCTTC. Residues: CASSSPPGGLNEQFF.

About this clone itself: Other DNA variants within this sample encode the same CDR3. The rearrangement uses TRBV27 and TRBJ1-5; a possible D gene is TRBD1 (5 bases). The CDR3 covers 13 residues. Germline values: CDR1 MNHEY, CDR2 SMNVEV (reference sequence). The ends were cut back, 4 bases at V and 2 bases at J, with 6 bases in the middle. The CDR3 DNA sequence: TGTGCCAGCAGTTCAGGGCGCAATCAGCCCCAGCATTTT. Amino acid sequence: CASSSGRNQPQHF.

This clone was seen only once. The CDR3: CASSERMGRGYTF. The CDR3 DNA follows: TGCGCCAGCAGTGAGCGAATGGGGCGTGGCTACACCTTC. V and J are TRBV10-2 and TRBJ1-2; tentatively, D is TRBD1 (5 bases). Looked up from germline, CDR1 is WSHSY and CDR2 is SAAADI. This CDR3 is built from 13 residues. The V end was cut by 2 bases, the J end by 7 bases, with 11 bases between.

The chain links TRBV25-1 to TRBJ2-3, with D maybe TRBD2 (6 bases). V lost 2 bases to trimming and J lost 3 bases, with 12 bases between them. The CDR3 spans 15 residues. From germline, CDR1 is MGHDK and CDR2 SYGVNS. This CDR3 is CASSEGGFETDTQYF. In nucleotides, the CDR3 is TGTGCCAGCAGTGAAGGGGGGTTTGAGACAGATACGCAGTATTTT.

The V call is TRBV19, the J call TRBJ2-7; TRBD1 matches 8 bases. J lost 6 bases, V lost 4 bases, and 14 bases had no gene match. This CDR3 spans 16 amino acids. Per germline, CDR1 LNHDA and CDR2 SQIVND (reference sequence). CDR3 in DNA: TGTGCCAGTAGTAGGGGGGACACAGGGGGGATAGGCGAGCAGTACTTC. Protein product: CASSRGDTGGIGEQYF.

This clone has just a few counts. The chain has TRBV14 and TRBJ1-1; a possible D gene is TRBD1 (5 bases). Trimming cost V 2 bases and J 6 bases, with 16 bases left between them. CDR1 and CDR2 from the germline V gene are SGHDN and FVKESK. This CDR3 contains 15 residues. CDR3 in DNA: TGTGCCAGCAGCCAATCGAGAGGGGCGGGGGCTGAAGCTTTCTTT. This gives the protein CASSQSRGAGAEAFF.

The chain combines TRBV11-2 with TRBJ2-3, with 8 bases fitting TRBD2. The V segment lost 1 base and the J segment 3 bases; nucleotides outside the gene matches: 3. Germline V gene data show CDR1 as SGHAT and CDR2 as FQNNGV. This CDR3 comprises 15 residues. CDR3 bases: TGTGCCAGCAGCTTAGTGGCGGGAGGAACAGATACGCAGTATTTT. Translation gives CASSLVAGGTDTQYF.

The rearrangement links TRBV9 to TRBJ1-1; D is undetermined. The ends were cut back, 4 bases at V and 7 bases at J, with 17 bases in the middle. CDR1 is SGDLS and CDR2 is YYNGEE in the germline V gene. The CDR3 is 14 residues long. The CDR3 region has the DNA TGTGCCAGCAGCCCACCTGGGCGGACTGGTGAAGCTTTCTTT. Its translation is CASSPPGRTGEAFF.

The V call is TRBV6-1, the J call TRBJ1-4; 8 bases align to TRBD1. J gave up 7 bases and V 4 bases, and 8 bases lay outside the gene matches. CDR3 length: 15 residues. CDR1 is MNHNS, CDR2 SASEGT, per germline. The CDR3 spells CASSAGQGGSEKLFF. For the CDR3, the DNA is TGTGCCAGCAGTGCCGGACAGGGAGGTAGTGAAAAACTGTTTTTT.

This chain links TRBV5-8 with TRBJ1-2, with 7 bases aligning to TRBD1. The CDR3 is 16 residues long. Germline V gives CDR1 SGHTS, CDR2 YDEGEE. The junction had 21 bases not matched to a gene; V was cut back by 9 bases and J by 7 bases. The DNA for the CDR3 is TGTGCCACCCCGACCTTGGGTCCTCCCAGGGGGGCTGGCTACACCTTC. Translated: CATPTLGPPRGAGYTF.

Notes on this clone: At one end, the junction sequence differs from germline, possibly due to a read error. The chain combines TRBV6-4 with TRBJ2-1, with D perhaps TRBD2 (6 bases). Germline V gene lookup returns CDR1 MRHNA and CDR2 SNTAGT. The CDR3 contains 16 residues. The CDR3 is CASSDSFRGTYNEQFF. CDR3 sequence (DNA): TGTGCCAGCAGCGACTCGTTCCGCGGGACCTACAATGAGCAGTTCTTC.

The chain combines TRBV9 with TRBJ2-3; 11 bases align to TRBD2. V was clipped by 2 bases and J by 6 bases; unmatched bases: 11. The CDR3 has 17 amino acids. Germline values: CDR1 SGDLS, CDR2 YYNGEE. DNA for the CDR3: TGTGCCAGCAGCGTTATAACCACTAGCGGGAGTGGGGATACGCAGTATTTT. Encoded protein: CASSVITTSGSGDTQYF. Full variable domain (missing parts from reference TRBV9 and TRBJ2-3): DSGVTQTPKHLITATGQRVTLRCSPRSGDLSVYWYQQSLDQGLQFLIQYYNGEERAKGNILERFSAQQFPDLHSELNLSSLELGDSALYFCASSVITTSGSGDTQYFGPGTRLTVL.

The genes are TRBV10-3 and TRBJ2-1, with D uncertain. The V end was cut by 2 bases, the J end by 3 bases, with 5 bases between. The germline CDR1 and CDR2 sequences are ENHRY and SYGVKD. The CDR3 length is 13 residues. CDR3 residues: CAISETDYNEQFF. The DNA of the CDR3 is TGTGCCATCAGTGAGACTGACTACAATGAGCAGTTCTTC.

The rearrangement links TRBV9 to TRBJ1-4; possibly TRBD1 for D (5 bases). CDR1 is SGDLS, CDR2 YYNGEE, per germline. The CDR3 sequence is 11 residues long. Trimming shortened V by 3 bases and J by 10 bases, and 7 bases separated the two germline ends. CDR3 DNA: TGTGCCAGCAGCGCCGGGGGAAAACTGTTTTTT. Translation: CASSAGGKLFF.

The chain couples TRBV19 to TRBJ1-1; D possibly corresponds to TRBD1 (5 bases). This CDR3 comprises 15 residues. V lost 3 bases and J lost 0, with 11 bases in between. In germline, CDR1 is LNHDA, CDR2 SQIVND (reference sequence). CDR3 sequence: CASSMGGRLNTEAFF. The CDR3 bases are TGTGCCAGTAGTATGGGGGGACGGTTGAACACTGAAGCTTTCTTT.

This chain connects TRBV5-1 to TRBJ1-6; the D gene is possibly TRBD1 (5 bases). Germline V gives CDR1 SGHRS, CDR2 YFSETQ. This CDR3 has 16 amino acids. V dropped 0 bases and J dropped 4 bases, with 11 bases sitting between them. This chain's CDR3 is CASSLGTQAYNSPLHF. Written as DNA, the CDR3 is TGCGCCAGCAGCTTGGGAACACAGGCGTATAATTCACCCCTCCACTTT.

The V gene is TRBV23-1, the J gene TRBJ2-5; D might be TRBD1 (5 bases). TRBV23-1 is known as an ORF, though its function is uncertain. CDR3 length: 16 residues. V was clipped by 7 bases and J by 1 base, with 19 bases between them. The CDR3 region has the DNA TGCGCCAGCACCACGAAGGGTCAGGGCGTCCAAGAGACCCAGTACTTC. Protein sequence: CASTTKGQGVQETQYF.

The rearrangement links TRBV10-3 to TRBJ2-1; no firm D call. Germline V gives CDR1 ENHRY, CDR2 SYGVKD. Between the trimmed V and J ends, which lost 10 bases and 4 bases, there was a span of 14 bases. The CDR3 loop spans 13 amino acids. CDR3 in amino acids: CATLDAVYNEQFF. In nucleotides, the CDR3 is TGTGCCACCCTAGACGCGGTGTACAATGAGCAGTTCTTC.

CDR3 nucleotide sequence: TGTGCCAGTAGTATCGAAGGCAGGGGGAATCAGCCCCAGCATTTT. Translation gives CASSIEGRGNQPQHF. This chain uses TRBV19 with TRBJ1-5, with 7 bases aligning to TRBD1. Germline V gene data show CDR1 as LNHDA and CDR2 as SQIVND (reference sequence). The CDR3 is made up of 15 amino acids. The trim removed 3 bases at V and 4 bases at J, leaving 6 bases unmatched.

The chain recombines TRBV27 with TRBJ1-1; D is possibly TRBD1 (5 bases). Germline V lookup: CDR1 MNHEY, CDR2 SMNVEV (reference sequence). The CDR3 is 12 residues long. V was cut by 5 bases and J by 1 base, with 5 bases left in between. The CDR3, as DNA: TGTGCCAGCAGTGACAGGAACACTGAAGCTTTCTTT. It translates to CASSDRNTEAFF.

As DNA, the CDR3 is TGCGCCAGCAGCGGCCCCCCGAGGACAGAGCTTTCAACTAATGAAAAACTGTTTTTT. This gives the protein CASSGPPRTELSTNEKLFF. V usage is TRBV5-1 and J usage is TRBJ1-4, with a weak D call TRBD1 (6 bases). V shed 4 bases and J shed 0 bases, with 22 bases lying between them. The germline gives CDR1 SGHRS, CDR2 YFSETQ. The CDR3 is made up of 19 amino acids.

This chain joins TRBV15 and TRBJ2-5; 9 positions match TRBD1. The CDR3 totals 15 residues. Germline CDR1 is LNHNV and CDR2 is YYDKDF (reference sequence). V trimming: 5 bases; J trimming: 3 bases; junction bases outside the gene matches: 7. CDR3 in amino acids: CATSRTDRGEETQYF. Written as DNA, the CDR3 is TGTGCCACCAGCCGAACGGACAGGGGAGAAGAGACCCAGTACTTC.